This is a list of T cell receptor beta chains from one sample in a study of T cell changes during pregnancy in multiple sclerosis. Sequencing was performed with immunoSEQ multiplex PCR; in TCRdb, only in-frame clones are kept and a portion is missing. The sample lists under 80,000 clones, less than 95% occurring once. Specimen: peripheral blood, collected in the third trimester of pregnancy. The receptor source for this set is a female donor with multiple sclerosis, enrolled in a pregnancy study. Each CDR3 is given with its conserved first and last residue. The order of the fields is J gene, clone size, D gene, V gene, CDR3 DNA, CDR3 protein. A D gene is named only where the DNA matches it firmly. Size is omitted from some rows. Given values are once, few, many or a class for expanded clones.

J: TRBJ2-3; size: NA; D: NA; V: TRBV7-3; DNA: TGTGCCAGCAGCTTAGAGCCTAGCACAGATACGCAGTATTTT; CDR3: CASSLEPSTDTQYF
J: TRBJ1-2; size: NA; D: TRBD1; V: TRBV4-3; DNA: TGCGCCAGCAGCCAGGGGACAGGTCGAGGCTACACCTTC; CDR3: CASSQGTGRGYTF
J: TRBJ2-2; size: NA; D: NA; V: TRBV4-3; DNA: TGCGCCAGCAGCCAAGGACAGAACACCGGGGAGCTGTTTTTT; CDR3: CASSQGQNTGELFF
J: TRBJ2-2; size: NA; D: TRBD2; V: TRBV5-1; DNA: TGCGCCAGCGTATCCCTAGCGGGGGAGAACACCGGGGAGCTGTTTTTT; CDR3: CASVSLAGENTGELFF
J: TRBJ1-2; size: NA; D: TRBD1; V: TRBV9; DNA: TGTGCCAGCAGCGTTAGCCCGGGACAGTCTGTAATACATGGCTACACCTTC; CDR3: CASSVSPGQSVIHGYTF
J: TRBJ2-5; size: NA; D: NA; V: TRBV5-6; DNA: TGTGCCAGCAGCACATGGGGGAGGCAAGAGACCCAGTACTTC; CDR3: CASSTWGRQETQYF
J: TRBJ2-3; size: NA; D: NA; V: TRBV9; DNA: TGTGCCAGCAGCGTAGGTCATGTAGATACGCAGTATTTT; CDR3: CASSVGHVDTQYF
J: TRBJ2-1; size: NA; D: TRBD1; V: TRBV5-1; DNA: TGCGCCAGCAGCTTGGGGGGACAGTTTATGGAGCAGTTCTTC; CDR3: CASSLGGQFMEQFF
J: TRBJ1-2; size: NA; D: NA; V: TRBV10-3; DNA: TGTGCCATCAGTGAGGGACACTCCTGGGCTAACTATGGCTACACCTTC; CDR3: CAISEGHSWANYGYTF
J: TRBJ2-7; size: NA; D: NA; V: TRBV30; DNA: TGTGCCTGGAGGGCCATTCAGGGATCGGGAGAGCAGCACTTC; CDR3: CAWRAIQGSGEQHF
J: TRBJ2-7; size: once; D: NA; V: TRBV6-5; DNA: TGTGCCAGCAGTTACTCCAGCTCCTACGAGCAGTACTTC; CDR3: CASSYSSSYEQYF
J: TRBJ1-2; size: NA; D: TRBD1; V: TRBV18; DNA: TGTGCCAGCTCACCACAGCAGGGGGTAGGCAACTATGGCTACACCTTC; CDR3: CASSPQQGVGNYGYTF
J: TRBJ2-1; size: NA; D: NA; V: TRBV12-5; DNA: TGTGCTAGTGGTTTGGTAAGGAGCACTCGTCGGAATGAGCAGTTCTTC; CDR3: CASGLVRSTRRNEQFF
J: TRBJ2-7; size: NA; D: NA; V: TRBV5-4; DNA: TGTGCCAGCAGCGTACCCAGGGCCTCTCCTTCCGAGCAGTACTTC; CDR3: CASSVPRASPSEQYF
J: TRBJ1-5; size: NA; D: NA; V: TRBV19; DNA: TGTGCCAGTAGGGGACGTGAGGGGGATCAGCCCCAGCATTTT; CDR3: CASRGREGDQPQHF
J: TRBJ1-2; size: NA; D: TRBD1; V: TRBV9; DNA: TGTGCCAGCAGCGTACAGGGGGGCGGCTACACCTTC; CDR3: CASSVQGGGYTF
J: TRBJ1-1; size: NA; D: NA; V: TRBV18; DNA: TGTGCCAGCATAACCTCCAGGGGGAACACTGAAGCTTTCTTT; CDR3: CASITSRGNTEAFF
J: TRBJ2-5; size: NA; D: NA; V: TRBV9; DNA: TGTGCCAGCAGCATGGGCCCAAGGGAGACCCAGTACTTC; CDR3: CASSMGPRETQYF
J: TRBJ1-6; size: NA; D: TRBD1; V: TRBV14; DNA: TGTGCCAGCAGCCAAGATCGGGACAGGTTTCGCCTCCACTTT; CDR3: CASSQDRDRFRLHF
J: TRBJ1-5; size: once; D: NA; V: TRBV7-9; DNA: TGTGCCAGCAGCCGCGGGGAGGGGGGACAGCCCCAGCATTTT; CDR3: CASSRGEGGQPQHF
J: TRBJ1-5; size: NA; D: TRBD1; V: TRBV18; DNA: TGTGCCAGCTCACCCGGGACAGGGGACAATCAGCCCCAGCATTTT; CDR3: CASSPGTGDNQPQHF
J: TRBJ1-1; size: NA; D: TRBD1; V: TRBV2; DNA: TGTGCCAGCATTGGCCTCAGGGGGTACACTGAAGCTTTCTTT; CDR3: CASIGLRGYTEAFF
J: TRBJ1-1; size: NA; D: TRBD1; V: TRBV7-8; DNA: TGTGCCAGCAGCCCGGGACAGCGGTTGAACACTGAAGCTTTCTTT; CDR3: CASSPGQRLNTEAFF
J: TRBJ2-6; size: NA; D: TRBD1; V: TRBV29-1; DNA: TGCAGCGTAAAGCTGACAGGGGGCAAGGCTGGGGCCAACGTCCTGACTTTC; CDR3: CSVKLTGGKAGANVLTF
J: TRBJ2-7; size: NA; D: NA; V: TRBV4-1; DNA: TGCGCCAGCGCCCAGGAGGCTCTTGGCGAGCAGTACTTC; CDR3: CASAQEALGEQYF
J: TRBJ1-1; size: NA; D: TRBD1; V: TRBV6-5; DNA: TGTGCCAGCAGTAAGGGACAGGTGAACACTGAAGCTTTCTTT; CDR3: CASSKGQVNTEAFF
J: TRBJ2-7; size: NA; D: TRBD2; V: TRBV7-8; DNA: TGTGCCAGCAGCCCACGGGGTGGCGGGGGGGGAGACGAGCAGTACTTC; CDR3: CASSPRGGGGGDEQYF